This T cell receptor (beta chain) was profiled in a study of control samples from healthy donors and cancer patients (TCRdb year 2020). In regard to this clone: Which antigen it targets is not known. The sample holds no much larger clone one base away, and base qualities are not on file.

The method behind the library was the immunoSEQ multiplex PCR assay. This immuneACCESS table, as held by TCRdb, lists in-frame sequences with V and J called but not all clones. Of the missing ones, under half trace to an unresolved V gene in checked studies; the others have no known cause. The sample table lists about 19,000 clones, roughly 85% of them with a count of one. The biggest ten clones account for 29% of the sample. The germline V gene (reference sequence) specifies SEHNR as CDR1 and FQNEAQ as CDR2. The junction carries 10 bases between V and J, which are trimmed by 5 bases and 2 bases respectively. Spanning cysteine to phenylalanine, the CDR3 consists of 14 amino acids. Only CDR3 DNA is held: 42 bases, read in frame from base 1.

This TCR derives from a man older than 75 with head and neck cancer. The chain couples TRBV7-9 to TRBJ2-1, with no confidently assigned D gene. The sample was PBMCs. CDR3 protein: CASSPPGTYNEQFF. The DNA is TGTGCCAGCAGCCCCCCTGGGACCTACAATGAGCAGTTCTTC.